The 9 T cell receptor beta chains below come from one sample, sequenced in a study of T cell clonality in common variable immunodeficiency. Whole-study results and caveats: Fewer deletions and N-nucleotide insertions were reportedly seen in common variable immunodeficiency TCR beta sequences.

Clones were read by immunoSEQ multiplex PCR, and TCRdb kept only the in-frame ones, dropping some. The profile covers 15,000 to 20,000 clones, none occurring a single time. The antigens for these receptors are not known. The sequencing input was peripheral blood mononuclear cells. Receptors originate from a human donor with common variable immunodeficiency.

Worth noting for this clone: The missing CDR3 end, 3 residues past where the read stops, is filled in from the germline J gene. The V call is TRBV20-1, the J call TRBJ1-2; D remains ambiguous. Germline V gene lookup returns CDR1 DFQATT and CDR2 SNEGSKA (reference sequence). V dropped 6 bases and J dropped 7 bases, with 15 bases sitting between them. CDR3 size: 12 residues. CDR3 DNA (partial): TGCAGTGCGAGAAGAGCAGGAGGTGGC. Its protein is CSARRAGGG. From start to end, the CDR3 is CSARRAGGGYTF.

About this clone itself: The read finishes 3 residues shy of the CDR3 end, and the germline J gene is used to complete it. The genes are TRBV19 and TRBJ2-5, with 8 nucleotides matching TRBD2. From germline, CDR1 is LNHDA and CDR2 SQIVND (reference sequence). The CDR3 covers 17 residues. Trimming cost V 0 bases and J 7 bases; bases outside gene matches: 13. This chain's CDR3 is CASSIEVGGGPSGTQYF. The CDR3 bases that were read are TGTGCCAGTAGTATAGAGGTCGGCGGGGGGCCTTCGGGGACC.

A remark on this clone: The read comes to an end 3 residues before the CDR3 does, leaving the germline J gene to fill in the end. The V call is TRBV11-1, the J call TRBJ2-5; 8 bases line up with TRBD1. V lost 3 bases, J lost 6 bases, and 6 bases stayed unmatched. Germline V gene lookup returns CDR1 SGHAT and CDR2 FQDESV (reference sequence). This CDR3 has 14 residues. The CDR3 sequence is CASSFGQGGKTQYF. The sequenced CDR3 bases are TGTGCCAGCAGCTTTGGACAGGGTGGGAAGACC.

Of note for this clone: The sequence runs out 3 residues before the end of the CDR3; the remainder is reconstructed from the germline J gene. The chain carries TRBV19 and TRBJ1-5; D remains unclear. The CDR3 consists of 14 residues. Trimming stripped 2 bases from V and 2 bases from J, with 7 bases between. In germline, CDR1 is LNHDA, CDR2 SQIVND (reference sequence). Partial CDR3 DNA: TGTGCCAGTAGTATACGGCAGGGCAATCAGCCC. Translated, it gives CASSIRQGNQP. The full CDR3 reads CASSIRQGNQPQHF.

This clone was recorded many times. From the germline J gene comes the end of the CDR3, since the read stops 3 residues before it. The chain employs TRBV2 and TRBJ2-2, with 9 positions matching TRBD1. The CDR3 totals 17 residues. In germline, CDR1 is SNHLY, CDR2 FYNNEI. V dropped 6 bases and J dropped 4; count of bases not matched to a gene: 12. The part of the CDR3 DNA that was read is TGTGCCAGCAGAGCCAAGCCCGGGACAGGGTCCACCGGGGAG. It encodes CASRAKPGTGSTGE. The CDR3 in full is CASRAKPGTGSTGELFF.

There are a few counts of this clone. The read halts 3 residues ahead of the CDR3 end, with the missing end drawn from the germline J gene. The gene calls are TRBV7-2 and TRBJ2-5; TRBD2 might be the D (6 bases). Trimming took 3 bases from V and 1 from J, leaving 9 bases between them. Germline CDR1 and CDR2: SGHTA and FQGNSA. The CDR3 is made up of 14 amino acids. The CDR3 bases that were read are TGTGCCAGCAGCTTCCAAGCGGGCCAAGAGACC. Protein: CASSFQAGQET. The CDR3 in its entirety is CASSFQAGQETQYF. The full variable domain, rest sourced from reference TRBV7-2 and TRBJ2-5, is GAGVSQSPSNKVTEKGKDVELRCDPISGHTALYWYRQSLGQGLEFLIYFQGNSAPDKSGLPSDRFSAERTGGSVSTLTIQRTQQEDSAVYLCASSFQAGQETQYFGPGTRLLVL.

As concerns this clone: With the read ending 3 residues before the CDR3 end, the germline J gene is used to fill in that end. This sequence joins TRBV19 and TRBJ1-3, with unresolved D. The CDR3 loop spans 15 amino acids. V lost 4 bases to trimming and J lost 0 bases, with 10 bases between them. Germline V gives CDR1 LNHDA, CDR2 SQIVND (reference sequence). CDR3 sequence reads: CASSSRIDSGNTIYF. The CDR3 DNA, read in part, is TGTGCCAGTAGTAGCAGGATAGACTCTGGAAACACC.

This clone was detected many times. Read sequence stops 3 residues before the CDR3 end, and the germline J gene provides the missing end. This chain connects TRBV5-6 to TRBJ2-3; no clear D. CDR1 and CDR2 from the germline V gene are SGHDT and YYEEEE. V was clipped by 4 bases and J by 2 bases, with 2 bases between them. CDR3 length equals 11 residues. The covered CDR3 bases are TGTGCCAGCAGCCACACAGATACG. It specifies CASSHTDT. The CDR3 reads in full as CASSHTDTQYF.

This clone was found many times. The read ends 3 residues before the CDR3 terminus; that terminus is restored from the germline J gene. The chain is built from TRBV7-8 and TRBJ1-2, with TRBD1 identical over 8 bases. Germline V lookup: CDR1 SGHVS, CDR2 FQNEAQ. This CDR3 is built from 14 residues. CDR3 amino acids: CASSLGTGTGWYTF. The sequenced CDR3 bases are TGTGCCAGCAGCTTAGGTACCGGGACAGGATGG.